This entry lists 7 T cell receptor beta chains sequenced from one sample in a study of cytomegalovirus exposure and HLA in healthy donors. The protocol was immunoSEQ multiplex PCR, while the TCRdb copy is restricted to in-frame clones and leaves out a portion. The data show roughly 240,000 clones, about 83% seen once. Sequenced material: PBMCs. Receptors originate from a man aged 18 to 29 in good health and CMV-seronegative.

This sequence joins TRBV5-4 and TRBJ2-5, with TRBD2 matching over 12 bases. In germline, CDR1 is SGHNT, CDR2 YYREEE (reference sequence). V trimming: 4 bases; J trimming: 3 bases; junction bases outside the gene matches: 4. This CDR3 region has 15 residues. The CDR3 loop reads CASSRRLAGEETQYF. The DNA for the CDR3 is TGTGCCAGCAGCCGGAGACTAGCGGGGGAAGAGACCCAGTACTTC.

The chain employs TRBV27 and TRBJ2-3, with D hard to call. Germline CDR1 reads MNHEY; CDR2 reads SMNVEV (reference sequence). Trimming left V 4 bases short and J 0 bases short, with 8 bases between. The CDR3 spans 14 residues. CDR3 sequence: CASSSQASTDTQYF. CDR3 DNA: TGTGCCAGCAGTTCCCAAGCTAGCACAGATACGCAGTATTTT.

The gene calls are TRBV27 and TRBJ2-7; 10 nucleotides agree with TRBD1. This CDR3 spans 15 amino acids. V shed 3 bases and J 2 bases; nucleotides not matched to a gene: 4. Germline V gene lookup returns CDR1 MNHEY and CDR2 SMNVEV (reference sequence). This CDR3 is CASSFGTGVTYEQYF. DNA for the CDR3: TGTGCCAGCAGTTTCGGGACAGGGGTTACCTACGAGCAGTACTTC.

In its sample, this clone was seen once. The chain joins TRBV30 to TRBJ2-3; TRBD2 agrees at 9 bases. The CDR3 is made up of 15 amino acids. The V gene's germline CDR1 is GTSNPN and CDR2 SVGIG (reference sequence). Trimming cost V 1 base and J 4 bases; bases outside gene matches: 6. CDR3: CAWSGRGTSPDTQYF. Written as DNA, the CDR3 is TGTGCCTGGAGTGGAAGAGGGACTAGCCCAGATACGCAGTATTTT.

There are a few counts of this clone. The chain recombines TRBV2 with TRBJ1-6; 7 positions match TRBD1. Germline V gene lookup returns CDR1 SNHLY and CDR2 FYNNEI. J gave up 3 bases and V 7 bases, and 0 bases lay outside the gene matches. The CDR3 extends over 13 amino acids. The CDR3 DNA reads TGTGCCAGCACAGGGGGCTATAATTCACCCCTCCACTTT. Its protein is CASTGGYNSPLHF.

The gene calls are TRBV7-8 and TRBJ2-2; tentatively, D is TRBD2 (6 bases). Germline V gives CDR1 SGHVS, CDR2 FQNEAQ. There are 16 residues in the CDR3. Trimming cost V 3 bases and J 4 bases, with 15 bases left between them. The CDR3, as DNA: TGTGCCAGCAGCTTGGGTTTCGGGGGTAGCACCGGGGAGCTGTTTTTT. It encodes CASSLGFGGSTGELFF.

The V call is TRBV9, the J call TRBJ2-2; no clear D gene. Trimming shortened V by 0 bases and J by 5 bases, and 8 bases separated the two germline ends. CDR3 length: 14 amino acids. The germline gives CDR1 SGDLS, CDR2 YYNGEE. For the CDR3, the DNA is TGTGCCAGCAGCGTAGGACTCGGGACCGGGGAGCTGTTTTTT. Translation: CASSVGLGTGELFF.